The 19 T cell receptor beta chains below all came from one sample that was sequenced in a study of identical twins. TCRdb independently ran MiXCR on the 5' RACE reads; one entry per CDR3 protein. This sample has hundreds of thousands of distinct CDR3 sequences; 18% occur once, and the top ten carry about an eighth. These data were likewise used in another study, on T cells expressing NK-cell markers.

Sequencing used PBMCs. All receptors come from a young woman in good health.

In this sample, this clonotype turned up a few times. The chain employs TRBV10-1 and TRBJ2-4; 10 bases fit TRBD2. This CDR3 has 13 residues. V was pared by 3 bases and J by 7 bases, with 0 bases of the junction left unmatched. Per germline, CDR1 WNHNN and CDR2 SYGVQD (reference sequence). The CDR3 reads CASSEAGGNIQYF. The CDR3, as DNA: TGCGCCAGCAGTGAAGCGGGGGGGAACATTCAGTACTTC.

This clonotype showed up just a few times. Given the absence of the conserved phenylalanine or tryptophan at the CDR3 end, a read error is likely. The chain carries TRBV11-3 and TRBJ2-5; D may be TRBD2 (6 bases). Trimming cost V 1 base and J 5 bases, with 14 bases left between them. This CDR3 region has 15 residues. CDR1 is SGHNT and CDR2 is YENEEA in the germline V gene. CDR3: CASSLVVLAWETQYL. Written as DNA, the CDR3 is TGTGCCAGCAGCTTAGTTGTGCTAGCGTGGGAGACCCAGTACCTC.

The chain recombines TRBV7-6 with TRBJ2-2; tentative D call: TRBD2 (5 bases). Germline V gives CDR1 SGHVS, CDR2 FNYEAQ. V lost 6 bases to trimming and J lost 8 bases, with 13 bases between them. This CDR3 contains 13 residues. CDR3 loop: CASSYGVEGELFF. CDR3 sequence (DNA): TGTGCCAGCAGTTACGGGGTTGAGGGGGAGCTGTTTTTT. Full variable domain (missing parts from reference TRBV7-6 and TRBJ2-2): GAGVSQSPRYKVTKRGQDVALRCDPISGHVSLYWYRQALGQGPEFLTYFNYEAQQDKSGLPNDRFSAERPEGSISTLTIQRTEQRDSAMYRCASSYGVEGELFFGEGSRLTVL.

This clonotype has just a few counts. V gene TRBV11-2 combines with J gene TRBJ2-3; 8 nucleotides match TRBD1. V lost 1 base, J lost 4 bases, and 4 bases stayed unmatched. The CDR3 contains 15 residues. Germline CDR1 and CDR2: SGHAT and FQNNGV. For the CDR3, the DNA is TGTGCCAGCAGCTTAGTGGGACAGGCTCCAGATACGCAGTATTTT. This gives the protein CASSLVGQAPDTQYF.

This sequence joins TRBV29-1 and TRBJ2-3; possibly TRBD1 for D (6 bases). The CDR3 has 13 amino acids. Trimming stripped 4 bases from V and 5 bases from J, with 13 bases between. In germline, CDR1 is SQVTM, CDR2 ANQGSEA. The CDR3: CSVGNGQRDTQYF. The CDR3 coding sequence is TGCAGCGTTGGGAACGGACAGAGAGATACGCAGTATTTT.

This clonotype occurred a few times. The genes are TRBV5-4 and TRBJ2-1, with 12 positions matching TRBD2. The V segment lost 9 bases and the J segment 6 bases; nucleotides outside the gene matches: 4. CDR3 length equals 13 residues. Germline lookup yields CDR1 SGHNT and CDR2 YYREEE (reference sequence). The CDR3 DNA reads as TGTGCCACCGAGACTAGCGGGAGCAATGAGCAGTTCTTC. Its protein product is CATETSGSNEQFF.

Ten or more counts support this clonotype. The chain uses TRBV20-1 and TRBJ2-7, with TRBD2 identical over 7 bases. V shed 1 base and J 0 bases; nucleotides not matched to a gene: 0. The germline V gene encodes CDR1 DFQATT and CDR2 SNEGSKA (reference sequence). The CDR3 is 13 amino acids. CDR3 loop: CSARGGSSYEQYF. The CDR3 DNA sequence: TGCAGTGCTAGAGGCGGGAGCTCCTACGAGCAGTACTTC.

This chain links TRBV10-3 with TRBJ2-1; 15 bases are shared with TRBD2. The CDR3 loop spans 15 amino acids. CDR1 and CDR2 (germline): ENHRY, SYGVKD. V lost 4 bases, J lost 6 bases, and 1 base stayed unmatched. The CDR3 region has the DNA TGTGCCATCAGTGGGACTAGCGGGGGGGGCAATGAGCAGTTCTTC. Translation: CAISGTSGGGNEQFF.

This clonotype was picked up a small number of times. The chain employs TRBV12-3 or TRBV12-4 and TRBJ1-1, with 7 bases matching TRBD1. This CDR3 contains 14 residues. V lost 5 bases and J lost 0; bases outside the gene matches: 3. CDR3: CASSDREMNTEAFF. In DNA form, the CDR3 reads TGTGCCAGCAGTGACAGGGAAATGAACACTGAAGCTTTCTTT.

In its sample, this clonotype was seen a few times. The chain uses TRBV5-1 and TRBJ2-4; 8 bases match TRBD1. J was trimmed by 0 bases and V by 1 base; bases with no gene match: 9. Germline V gene sequence: CDR1 SGHRS, CDR2 YFSETQ. CDR3 length: 18 amino acids. The CDR3 sequence: CASSLTGTGILAKNIQYF. Here the CDR3 DNA reads TGCGCCAGCAGCTTGACTGGGACAGGCATACTAGCCAAAAACATTCAGTACTTC.

V usage is TRBV6-1 and J usage is TRBJ1-1; 8 bases fit TRBD1. Germline V gene sequence: CDR1 MNHNS, CDR2 SASEGT. CDR3 size: 14 residues. Trimming took 8 bases from V and 4 from J; bases not matched to a gene: 9. CDR3 residues: CASSTTGGPTEAFF. The CDR3, as DNA: TGTGCCAGCTCTACCACAGGGGGTCCCACTGAAGCTTTCTTT.

This clonotype was recorded a few times. J is TRBJ2-1 and V is TRBV20-1; D is perhaps TRBD2 (5 bases). Trimming stripped 4 bases from V and 10 bases from J, with 17 bases between. The CDR3 is 13 residues long. Germline V CDR1 and CDR2: DFQATT, SNEGSKA (reference sequence). CDR3 in amino acids: CSATSVLGGEQFF. CDR3 in DNA: TGCAGTGCTACCAGTGTCCTCGGCGGGGAGCAGTTCTTC.

This clonotype was seen a few times. The chain recombines TRBV15 with TRBJ2-7, with a possible D match to TRBD1 (6 bases). Germline loops: CDR1 LNHNV, CDR2 YYDKDF (reference sequence). This CDR3 has 15 residues. Trimming took off 5 bases at V and 2 bases at J, with 16 bases between the two ends. The CDR3 here is CATSVQGALPYEQYF. CDR3 in DNA: TGTGCCACCAGCGTACAGGGAGCCCTTCCCTACGAGCAGTACTTC.

The V and J genes are TRBV6-2 or TRBV6-3 and TRBJ2-7, with D unresolved. This CDR3 contains 15 residues. Per the germline V gene, CDR1 is MNHEY and CDR2 is SVGEGT. The V gene lost 2 bases and the J gene lost 0 bases, with 11 bases spanning the gap. CDR3: CASSYGGTFSYEQYF. The CDR3 DNA reads as TGTGCCAGCAGTTACGGTGGTACCTTCTCCTACGAGCAGTACTTC.

This clonotype appeared a few times. This CDR3 reads CASSPSPGGLYEQYF. CDR3 in DNA: TGTGCCAGCAGTCCCAGCCCGGGTGGGCTCTACGAGCAGTACTTC. This sequence joins TRBV28 and TRBJ2-7, with no clear D. CDR1 is MDHEN and CDR2 is SYDVKM in the germline V gene. Trimming cost V 5 bases and J 3 bases, with 17 bases left between them. CDR3 length equals 15 residues.

The table lists this clonotype with a few counts. The rearrangement joins TRBV2 to TRBJ1-1; the D is unclear. Germline CDR1 and CDR2: SNHLY and FYNNEI. This CDR3 is built from 13 residues. V was trimmed by 6 bases and J by 0 bases, leaving 8 bases between them. The CDR3 sequence: CASRQDMNTEAFF. The CDR3 DNA sequence: TGTGCCAGCAGGCAGGATATGAACACTGAAGCTTTCTTT. Combining the CDR3 with reference TRBV2 and TRBJ1-1 gives the whole variable domain EPEVTQTPSHQVTQMGQEVILRCVPISNHLYFYWYRQILGQKVEFLVSFYNNEISEKSEIFDDQFSVERPDGSNFTLKIRSTKLEDSAMYFCASRQDMNTEAFFGQGTRLTVV.

This clonotype is a singleton in its sample. The gene calls are TRBV10-3 and TRBJ1-1; 8 bases match TRBD1. Germline assignment: CDR1 ENHRY and CDR2 SYGVKD. The CDR3 extends over 14 amino acids. With V trimmed by 4 bases and J by 3 bases, 4 bases remained unmatched. CDR3 sequence reads: CAISGSTGDTEAFF. Here the CDR3 DNA reads TGTGCCATCAGTGGGTCGACAGGGGACACTGAAGCTTTCTTT.

This clonotype was picked up a small number of times. This chain joins TRBV20-1 and TRBJ1-1; D is unclear. Germline CDR1 reads DFQATT; CDR2 reads SNEGSKA (reference sequence). The CDR3 totals 14 residues. Trimming took 0 bases from V and 1 from J, leaving 9 bases between them. CDR3 region: CSARDRLTNTEAFF. The CDR3, as DNA: TGCAGTGCTAGAGACCGACTGACGAACACTGAAGCTTTCTTT.

J is TRBJ2-1 and V is TRBV4-1, with D possibly called TRBD1 or TRBD2 (6 bases each). The CDR3 covers 15 residues. Trimming stripped 0 bases from V and 5 bases from J, with 11 bases between. Germline V gene lookup returns CDR1 MGHRA and CDR2 YSYEKL. CDR3 bases: TGCGCCAGCAGCCAAGATAGGGGGGAGAACAATGAGCAGTTCTTC. Protein sequence: CASSQDRGENNEQFF.